Listed below are T cell receptor beta chains from one sample, sequenced in a study of T cell clones after liver transplantation. Measured with immunoSEQ multiplex PCR; TCRdb has only the in-frame clones, and not every one. Of tens of thousands of clones in the sample, over 60% were seen once. The input for sequencing was CD4+ T cells from blood, taken at the 22-month timepoint. The receptors originated from a human patient who received a liver transplant. Some T cells may have originated in the graft donor. Both conserved end residues are part of each CDR3. Each record gives: CDR3 length, J gene, D gene, V gene, clone size, CDR3 DNA, CDR3 protein. A D gene is named only where the DNA matches it firmly. For some rows the clone size is stated as once, few or many, or as a class when expanded; others skip it.

>14|TRBJ2-2|.|TRBV2|once
TGTGCCAGCACCGAGGAGGGGCGCACCGGGGAGCTGTTTTTT
CASTEEGRTGELFF
>14|TRBJ2-3|.|TRBV7-9|.
TGTGCCAGCAGCTCGGCTGGGGCGGGGGATACGCAGTATTTT
CASSSAGAGDTQYF
>14|TRBJ2-3|TRBD1|TRBV7-6|.
TGTGCCAGCACCGGGACAGGGCAACAAGATACGCAGTATTTT
CASTGTGQQDTQYF
>14|TRBJ2-7|.|TRBV5-8|once
TGTGCCAGCAGCAGGACACCAAGCTCCTACGAGCAGTACTTC
CASSRTPSSYEQYF
>12|TRBJ2-1|.|TRBV28|.
TGTGCCAGCAGTTTACGGGGTAATGAGCAGTTCTTC
CASSLRGNEQFF
>15|TRBJ2-5|.|TRBV6-1|.
TGTGCCAGCAGGGTAGCAGTTTTGTACCAAGAGACCCAGTACTTC
CASRVAVLYQETQYF
>13|TRBJ2-7|.|TRBV28|.
TGTGCCAGCAGTTTATCCCGGCCTTACGAGCAGTACTTC
CASSLSRPYEQYF
>16|TRBJ2-7|TRBD1|TRBV14|.
TGTGCCAGCAGCCAGGATGTACAGGGGCCCCGCTACGAGCAGTACTTC
CASSQDVQGPRYEQYF
>13|TRBJ2-7|.|TRBV6-1|few
TGTGCCAGCAGTGTGCGGGGACCCTACGAGCAGTACTTC
CASSVRGPYEQYF
>15|TRBJ2-2|TRBD1|TRBV6-1|.
TGTGCCAGCAGTGAAGAAAGGGGGCCGGTCGGGGAGCTGTTTTTT
CASSEERGPVGELFF
>18|TRBJ1-2|.|TRBV7-2|.
TGTGCCAGCAGCTTAAGAGTTGATGTGAGCCAACTAGGCTATGGCTACACCTTC
CASSLRVDVSQLGYGYTF
>13|TRBJ2-1|.|TRBV14|.
TGTGCCAGCAGCCAAGAGAGCTCCCGCGAGCAGTTCTTC
CASSQESSREQFF
>14|TRBJ1-1|.|TRBV7-8|.
TGTGCCAGCAGCCCGGGACGGATGAACACTGAAGCTTTCTTT
CASSPGRMNTEAFF
>13|TRBJ1-2|.|TRBV27|few
TGTGCCAGCAGTTTTACAGGGACCTATGGCTACACCTTC
CASSFTGTYGYTF
>14|TRBJ1-1|.|TRBV6-5|.
TGTGCCAGCAGCCAGCCCCGGACGGAGGCTGAAGCTTTCTTT
CASSQPRTEAEAFF
>16|TRBJ1-5|.|TRBV5-6|.
TGTGCCAGCAGCTTGGCGCCAGGGGATAGCAATCAGCCCCAGCATTTT
CASSLAPGDSNQPQHF
>17|TRBJ2-3|.|TRBV4-1|few
TGCGCCAGCAGCCAAGGGAGGCGAGGCGAGTTCACAGATACGCAGTATTTT
CASSQGRRGEFTDTQYF
>14|TRBJ1-6|TRBD1|TRBV19|few
TGTGCCAGTTGGACAGGGGGCAATAATTCACCCCTCCACTTT
CASWTGGNNSPLHF
>15|TRBJ2-1|TRBD2|TRBV9|.
TGTGCCAGCAGCGTAGTAACTAGCGGGGGTTCTGAGCAGTTCTTC
CASSVVTSGGSEQFF
>14|TRBJ1-1|.|TRBV7-8|.
TGTGCCAGCAGCTTGGCAGGACTGAACACTGAAGCTTTCTTT
CASSLAGLNTEAFF
>15|TRBJ1-1|.|TRBV5-1|once
TGCGCCAGCAGCTTGGACCCCGGGGCAGAGACTGAAGCTTTCTTT
CASSLDPGAETEAFF
>16|TRBJ1-3|.|TRBV7-6|.
TGTGCCAGCAGCGAATCGACAGGAACCTCTGGAAACACCATATATTTT
CASSESTGTSGNTIYF
>13|TRBJ2-1|TRBD2|TRBV19|few
TGTGCCATTTCCAGCGGGGTACACAATGAGCAGTTCTTC
CAISSGVHNEQFF
>16|TRBJ2-2|TRBD1|TRBV7-9|.
TGTGCCAGCAGCTTTTTTGGGACAGGGAACACCGGGGAGCTGTTTTTT
CASSFFGTGNTGELFF
>17|TRBJ2-1|.|TRBV21-1|once
TGTGCCAGCAGCAAGATCGTGACCCCTAGCTCCTACAATGAGCAGTTCTTC
CASSKIVTPSSYNEQFF
>14|TRBJ1-5|.|TRBV19|few
TGTGCCACGGAGAGAGGGGCGAGCAATCAGCCCCAGCATTTT
CATERGASNQPQHF
>14|TRBJ2-3|.|TRBV19|once
TGTGCCAGTAGTGACCCCGGGACCACAGATACGCAGTATTTT
CASSDPGTTDTQYF
>16|TRBJ1-2|.|TRBV28|.
TGTGCCAGCAGTGGTCAATTAGTTGACTTTAACTATGGCTACACCTTC
CASSGQLVDFNYGYTF
>15|TRBJ1-3|.|TRBV7-8|.
TGTGCCAGCAGCTTAGTCCCGGGGTACGGAAACACCATATATTTT
CASSLVPGYGNTIYF
>13|TRBJ1-1|.|TRBV19|.
TGTGCCAGTAGCCCCACACAGAACACTGAAGCTTTCTTT
CASSPTQNTEAFF
>14|TRBJ1-2|TRBD1|TRBV4-2|few
TGTGCCAGCAGCCAAGAACAGGGGAACTATGGCTACACCTTC
CASSQEQGNYGYTF
>16|TRBJ1-4|.|TRBV18|.
TGTGCCAGCTCACCCGAAGAATACCGAACTAATGAAAAACTGTTTTTT
CASSPEEYRTNEKLFF
>14|TRBJ2-2|.|TRBV5-1|.
TGCGCCAGCAGAACGGTGGGCTCCACCGGGGAGCTGTTTTTT
CASRTVGSTGELFF
>15|TRBJ2-3|TRBD1|TRBV7-2|.
TGTGCCAGCAGTCCAGGGGGCAGGCGCACAGATACGCAGTATTTT
CASSPGGRRTDTQYF
>17|TRBJ1-5|.|TRBV19|.
TGTGCCAGTAGTCCTCGGAGGGGATCGGTTAGCAATCAGCCCCAGCATTTT
CASSPRRGSVSNQPQHF
>14|TRBJ2-7|TRBD1|TRBV2|once
TGTGCCACCAATAACCCTCGGGACAGGGGATACCAGTACTTC
CATNNPRDRGYQYF
>17|TRBJ1-3|TRBD1|TRBV7-2|.
TGTGCCAGCAGCCCCGGGACAGGGAACAGAGGGGGAAACACCATATATTTT
CASSPGTGNRGGNTIYF
>11|TRBJ1-6|.|TRBV7-2|.
TGTGCCAGCAGCTTCGGGACGCTCCTCCACTTT
CASSFGTLLHF
>11|TRBJ2-1|.|TRBV30|.
TGTGCCTGGGGAAGAAACAATGAGCAGTTCTTC
CAWGRNNEQFF
>15|TRBJ1-1|TRBD1|TRBV5-1|.
TGCGCCAGCAGCTCTCGCGCGGGACAGGCCACTGAAGCTTTCTTT
CASSSRAGQATEAFF
>14|TRBJ1-4|.|TRBV6-5|.
TGTGCCAGCAGTTACGGACAACATAATGAAAAACTGTTTTTT
CASSYGQHNEKLFF
>17|TRBJ2-7|TRBD2|TRBV7-2|few
TGTGCCAGCAGCTTAACGCTAGCGGGGAGCCCGGAGGACGAGCAGTACTTC
CASSLTLAGSPEDEQYF
>14|TRBJ1-5|TRBD1|TRBV18|few
TGTGCCAGCTCACGACAGGGAATCAATCAGCCCCAGCATTTT
CASSRQGINQPQHF
>15|TRBJ1-1|TRBD1|TRBV7-6|.
TGTGCCAGCAGCCTGAGGACAGGCCCTGACACTGAAGCTTTCTTT
CASSLRTGPDTEAFF
>11|TRBJ2-7|.|TRBV2|.
TGTGCCAGCAGTGAGCTGTCCGGGCAGTACTTC
CASSELSGQYF
>15|TRBJ2-2|.|TRBV7-9|.
TGTGCCAGCAGCGATCAAGGAGGGCTGGCCAGGGAGCTGTTTTTT
CASSDQGGLARELFF
>14|TRBJ2-1|TRBD2|TRBV6-5|.
TGTGCCAGCAGTCCGGGACTACTGGACAATGAGCAGTTCTTC
CASSPGLLDNEQFF
>16|TRBJ1-5|.|TRBV2|.
TGTGCCAGCACCCGGGAAGAGGGACTTAGCAATCAGCCCCAGCATTTT
CASTREEGLSNQPQHF
>13|TRBJ2-7|.|TRBV7-6|.
TGTGCCAGCAGCCCTGGAGAATACTACGAGCAGTACTTC
CASSPGEYYEQYF
>14|TRBJ1-4|.|TRBV30|.
TGTGCCTGCCGGCGGAGGGGTAAGGATGAAAAACTGTTTTTT
CACRRRGKDEKLFF
>16|TRBJ2-1|.|TRBV7-3|.
TGTGCCAGCAGCTTAAACCCTGGACGGTCTAACAATGAGCAGTTCTTC
CASSLNPGRSNNEQFF
>16|TRBJ1-5|.|TRBV7-8|few
TGTGCCAGCAGGAAGGACCGCGGGCAAACCAATCAGCCCCAGCATTTT
CASRKDRGQTNQPQHF
>14|TRBJ2-3|TRBD2|TRBV18|.
TGTGCCAGCTCACCAGGCCAGCGGGGGGCGACGCAGTATTTT
CASSPGQRGATQYF